The entry that follows covers one TCR beta chain sequence. The antigen is undetermined. Germline CDR1 and CDR2: MDHEN and SYDVKM. The CDR3 runs 14 residues. The ends were cut back, 4 bases at V and 4 bases at J, with 11 bases in the middle. The data belong to a study of cytomegalovirus exposure and HLA in healthy donors. Study as a whole: Early release data held around 80 million unique TCRs from HLA-typed donors. Points from the study as a whole: Despite most TCR sequences being rare, some public TCRs occurred in many donors. As a later analysis showed, several of the most significant clusters appeared to be linked to common viral pathogens. It has been reported that TCR beta sequences accurately predicted the HLA-A and HLA-B alleles of most subjects.

In the PCR, 60 Vbeta and 13 Jbeta primers were used. Produced via immunoSEQ multiplex PCR; TCRdb's table is partial and in-frame only. The data show approximately 110,000 clones, around 74% seen once. The chain carries TRBV28 and TRBJ1-5, with D possibly TRBD1 on 6 matching bases. The specimen was PBMCs. The receptor was derived from a woman in her fifties or sixties in good health and CMV-seropositive. CDR3 bases: TGTGCCAGCAGTTCGGGACAAAATAATCAGCCCCAGCATTTT. Translating gives CASSSGQNNQPQHF.